This T cell receptor beta chain was identified in a study of T cells in localized non-small cell lung cancer. Per the germline V gene, CDR1 is SEHNR and CDR2 is FQNEAQ (reference sequence). CDR3 size: 18 residues. The trim removed 5 bases at V and 10 bases at J, leaving 18 bases unmatched. The repertoire was sequenced with immunoSEQ multiplex PCR; TCRdb's copy has only in-frame clones and lacks some. Among tens of thousands of clones, roughly 86% were seen once, and the ten largest hold around an eighth. Study conclusions and caveats: Researchers found a median around 58 of the top 100 tumor clones in adjacent lung. Uninvolved neighboring lung showed the greatest T cell clonality, exceeding tumor. A raised T cell density in blood coincided with lengthier overall survival. Sequencing covered just one tumor region, so heterogeneity cannot be ruled out.

Worth noting for this clone: Its antigen remains unidentified.

The sample consisted of peripheral blood, taken before any cancer treatment. The receptor was derived from a female donor over 55 with stage I lung adenocarcinoma. V usage is TRBV7-9 and J usage is TRBJ1-4; 11 bases are a match to TRBD1. The CDR3 sequence: CASSQPRGGTGTGGKLFF. In DNA, the CDR3 is TGTGCCAGCAGCCAACCCCGGGGCGGTACCGGGACAGGGGGAAAACTGTTTTTT.